These 8 T cell receptor beta chains came from one sample sequenced in a study of cytomegalovirus exposure and HLA in healthy donors. The PCR ran on 60 Vbeta and 13 Jbeta primers. Assay used: immunoSEQ multiplex PCR; TCRdb lists only in-frame clones, some missing. The data show about 190,000 clones, 80% to 85% seen once. The specimen was PBMCs. Receptors originate from a man in his forties or fifties in good health and CMV-seropositive.

The chain combines TRBV7-9 with TRBJ1-4; 7 positions match TRBD1. Losses at the gene ends were 7 bases for V and 5 bases for J; bases not matched to a gene: 7. This CDR3 region has 14 residues. CDR1 SEHNR and CDR2 FQNEAQ come from the germline V gene (reference sequence). The CDR3 nucleotides are TGTGCCAGCACCCAGGGGGGTCAGAATGAAAAACTGTTTTTT. This sequence encodes CASTQGGQNEKLFF.

V usage is TRBV9 and J usage is TRBJ2-3; TRBD2 aligns across 10 bases. CDR3 length: 16 amino acids. Germline V CDR1 and CDR2: SGDLS, YYNGEE. The V gene end was trimmed by 5 bases and the J gene end by 1 base; junction bases not matched to a gene: 7. CDR3 DNA: TGTGCCAGCAGTCTAACCCTAGCGGGGGGCACAGATACGCAGTATTTT. It yields the protein CASSLTLAGGTDTQYF.

This chain uses TRBV13 with TRBJ2-7; 8 bases line up with TRBD2. Per the germline V gene, CDR1 is PRHDT and CDR2 is FYEKMQ (reference sequence). V dropped 0 bases and J dropped 0; count of bases not matched to a gene: 1. This CDR3 region has 15 residues. The DNA of the CDR3 is TGTGCCAGCAGCTTAGGCGGGGGGGCCTCCTACGAGCAGTACTTC. It translates to CASSLGGGASYEQYF.

V gene TRBV10-3 combines with J gene TRBJ2-7; 8 bases agree with TRBD2. The ends lost 10 bases at V and 6 bases at J; junction bases unmatched: 11. The germline gives CDR1 ENHRY, CDR2 SYGVKD. This CDR3 comprises 13 residues. The CDR3 spells CANSPSGSFEQYF. CDR3 DNA sequence: TGTGCCAACTCGCCTAGCGGGTCGTTCGAGCAGTACTTC.

The chain links TRBV4-2 to TRBJ2-5; TRBD2 aligns across 10 bases. V was clipped by 0 bases and J by 4 bases; unmatched bases: 11. CDR1 and CDR2 (germline): LGHNA, YNFKEQ. The CDR3 is made up of 18 amino acids. The CDR3 protein is CASSQEPSGGARAETQYF. CDR3 nucleotide sequence: TGTGCCAGCAGCCAAGAACCCAGCGGGGGGGCCCGTGCAGAGACCCAGTACTTC.

The chain recombines TRBV5-4 with TRBJ2-5, with D tentatively TRBD1 (6 bases). V shed 4 bases and J shed 5 bases, with 21 bases lying between them. The CDR3 totals 16 residues. Germline values: CDR1 SGHNT, CDR2 YYREEE (reference sequence). CDR3: CASSVPVGACWETQYF. Here the CDR3 DNA reads TGTGCCAGCAGCGTTCCGGTGGGGGCCTGCTGGGAGACCCAGTACTTC.

The CDR3 loop reads CASSSLQDTVYEQYF. The CDR3 DNA is TGTGCCAGCAGCTCACTACAGGACACCGTCTATGAGCAGTACTTC. The gene calls are TRBV7-9 and TRBJ2-7; D perhaps matches TRBD1 (5 bases). The germline V gene encodes CDR1 SEHNR and CDR2 FQNEAQ (reference sequence). The CDR3 runs 15 residues. The ends were cut back, 4 bases at V and 7 bases at J, with 20 bases in the middle.

This chain joins TRBV5-4 and TRBJ2-3; D gene ambiguous. The length of the CDR3 is 12 residues. The ends were cut back, 4 bases at V and 6 bases at J, with 9 bases in the middle. CDR1 is SGHNT, CDR2 YYREEE, per germline (reference sequence). CDR3 nucleotides: TGTGCCAGCAGCCTCCCGTTCGATACGCAGTATTTT. Translated, it gives CASSLPFDTQYF.